Below are 29 T cell receptor beta chains sequenced from a single sample in a study of T cell clonotyping in hematopoietic cell transplantation. Sequenced by immunoSEQ multiplex PCR; TCRdb stores in-frame clones only, minus some. The sample has roughly 13,000 clones; around nine tenths are singletons. The sequencing input was peripheral blood mononuclear cells. The receptors here all came from a man in his thirties or forties in good health. Some clones in this sample may be carry-over from other donors' samples.

The J gene is TRBJ1-1, the V gene TRBV13, with a tentative D call TRBD1 (6 bases). Germline V gene lookup returns CDR1 PRHDT and CDR2 FYEKMQ (reference sequence). With 4 bases removed from V and 1 base from J, the gap between germline ends came to 10 bases. The CDR3 sequence is 14 residues long. The CDR3 DNA sequence: TGTGCCAGCAGCTATGGGACACCGAACACTGAAGCTTTCTTT. Translation gives CASSYGTPNTEAFF. The entire variable domain, with the rest obtained from reference TRBV13 and TRBJ1-1, is as follows: AAGVIQSPRHLIKEKRETATLKCYPIPRHDTVYWYQQGPGQDPQFLISFYEKMQSDKGSIPDRFSAQQFSDYHSELNMSSLELGDSALYFCASSYGTPNTEAFFGQGTRLTVV.

This chain uses TRBV7-2 with TRBJ2-1, with 7 nucleotides matching TRBD1. CDR1 and CDR2 (germline): SGHTA, FQGNSA. The CDR3 runs 13 residues. After removal of 4 bases from V and 15 bases from J, the junction contained 12 bases not matched to a gene. The CDR3 region has the DNA TGTGCCAGCAGCTCAATGGACAGGCCACCGCCGTTCTTC. Amino acids: CASSSMDRPPPFF.

This CDR3 is CASSLAGGSTEAFF. The DNA for the CDR3 is TGTGCCAGCAGCTTAGCGGGGGGGAGCACTGAAGCTTTCTTT. This rearrangement joins TRBV11-2 to TRBJ1-1; TRBD1 is a possible D gene (5 bases). V was pared by 1 base and J by 4 bases, with 10 bases between. Germline V lookup: CDR1 SGHAT, CDR2 FQNNGV. The CDR3 runs 14 residues.

V and J are TRBV5-4 and TRBJ1-1, with TRBD1 identical over 8 bases. With 3 bases clipped from V and 0 bases from J, the junction kept 10 bases outside the gene matches. Germline V CDR1 and CDR2: SGHNT, YYREEE (reference sequence). CDR3 length equals 17 residues. The DNA for the CDR3 is TGTGCCAGCAGCTCCTTCAACCGACAGGGGATGAACACTGAAGCTTTCTTT. Amino acid sequence: CASSSFNRQGMNTEAFF.

The J gene is TRBJ2-1, the V gene TRBV2; TRBD2 matches 9 bases. Germline lookup yields CDR1 SNHLY and CDR2 FYNNEI. V shed 2 bases and J 6 bases; nucleotides not matched to a gene: 5. This CDR3 spans 15 amino acids. CDR3 DNA sequence: TGTGCCAGCAGTGAAAACAGCGGGGGGATCAATGAGCAGTTCTTC. Translated, it gives CASSENSGGINEQFF.

The V and J genes are TRBV7-3 and TRBJ2-2; TRBD1 matches 10 bases. The ends lost 1 base at V and 6 bases at J; junction bases unmatched: 11. The CDR3 covers 18 residues. Germline CDR1 reads SGHTA; CDR2 reads FQGTGA. The CDR3 coding sequence is TGTGCCAGCAGCTTAAGCATCCAGGGACAGGGGATCTCCGGGGAGCTGTTTTTT. This encodes CASSLSIQGQGISGELFF.

V gene TRBV2 combines with J gene TRBJ1-5, with 9 bases identical to TRBD1. The CDR3 length is 15 residues. V shed 4 bases and J 7 bases; nucleotides not matched to a gene: 8. Germline V gene data show CDR1 as SNHLY and CDR2 as FYNNEI. The CDR3 here is CASSGKGQGTQPQHF. In DNA form, the CDR3 reads TGTGCCAGCAGTGGAAAGGGACAGGGAACCCAGCCCCAGCATTTT.

This clone was detected only a few times. The chain links TRBV29-1 to TRBJ2-5; a possible D gene is TRBD2 (5 bases). Per the germline V gene, CDR1 is SQVTM and CDR2 is ANQGSEA. Trimming left V 5 bases short and J 5 bases short, with 15 bases between. The CDR3 spans 13 residues. This CDR3 reads CSVTGGPGETQYF. The CDR3 DNA sequence: TGCAGCGTTACGGGTGGGCCGGGGGAGACCCAGTACTTC. The full variable domain, in which reference TRBV29-1 and TRBJ2-5 provide the parts outside the CDR3, is SAVISQKPSRDICQRGTSLTIQCQVDSQVTMMFWYRQQPGQSLTLIATANQGSEATYESGFVIDKFPISRPNLTFSTLTVSNMSPEDSSIYLCSVTGGPGETQYFGPGTRLLVL.

This rearrangement joins TRBV28 to TRBJ1-1, with D hard to call. The CDR3 length is 14 residues. The germline gives CDR1 MDHEN, CDR2 SYDVKM. V was trimmed by 4 bases and J by 1 base, leaving 10 bases between them. CDR3 sequence (DNA): TGTGCCAGCAGTTCGCCGGGAGAGAACACTGAAGCTTTCTTT. Its translation is CASSSPGENTEAFF.

The CDR3 DNA reads TGTGCCAGCAGTTACTCACCGACTAATGAAAAACTGTTTTTT. Encoded protein: CASSYSPTNEKLFF. The V and J genes are TRBV6-6 and TRBJ1-4; no definite D call. Per germline, CDR1 MNHNY and CDR2 SVGAGI (reference sequence). Trimming removed 0 bases from V and 2 bases from J, with 4 bases in between. This CDR3 contains 14 residues.

Only one count was recorded for this clone. This rearrangement joins TRBV6-5 to TRBJ1-2, with D uncertain. Germline CDR1 reads MNHEY; CDR2 reads SVGAGI. V was clipped by 1 base and J by 3 bases, with 9 bases between them. CDR3 length: 14 residues. In DNA form, the CDR3 reads TGTGCCAGCAGTTACTTGGGAAGTGACTATGGCTACACCTTC. It yields the protein CASSYLGSDYGYTF.

The rearrangement uses TRBV11-2 and TRBJ1-6, with D possibly matching TRBD1 (5 bases). V was pared by 5 bases and J by 7 bases, with 18 bases between. The CDR3 loop spans 16 amino acids. Per the germline V gene, CDR1 is SGHAT and CDR2 is FQNNGV. CDR3 residues: CASSVMLTAVNSPLHF. CDR3 DNA: TGTGCCAGCAGCGTAATGTTGACAGCGGTAAATTCACCCCTCCACTTT.

This clone was detected once. The rearrangement joins TRBV29-1 to TRBJ1-1; D uncertain. With 6 bases removed from V and 6 bases from J, the gap between germline ends came to 11 bases. The CDR3 length is 11 residues. Germline V gene data show CDR1 as SQVTM and CDR2 as ANQGSEA. CDR3 DNA sequence: TGCAGCGTGCCCAAAGATTCTGAAGCTTTCTTT. It codes for CSVPKDSEAFF.

This chain connects TRBV4-2 to TRBJ1-2; D is unclear. Trimming cost V 0 bases and J 5 bases, with 13 bases left between them. The CDR3 sequence is 15 residues long. The V gene's germline CDR1 is LGHNA and CDR2 YNFKEQ. CDR3 DNA: TGTGCCAGCAGCCAAGAGGCAGGTACGACTTATGGCTACACCTTC. Amino acid sequence: CASSQEAGTTYGYTF.

The V and J genes are TRBV6-5 and TRBJ2-7, with 10 nucleotides matching TRBD1. Germline-derived CDR1 and CDR2 are MNHEY and SVGAGI. The CDR3 length is 14 residues. J was trimmed by 2 bases and V by 2 bases; bases with no gene match: 0. CDR3 loop: CASSYGQGAYEQYF. The CDR3 DNA follows: TGTGCCAGCAGTTACGGACAGGGGGCCTACGAGCAGTACTTC.

This clone was observed a few times. The chain recombines TRBV7-2 with TRBJ1-2; 7 bases are a match to TRBD1. Germline CDR1 reads SGHTA; CDR2 reads FQGNSA. The V segment lost 5 bases and the J segment 7 bases; nucleotides outside the gene matches: 7. This CDR3 is built from 13 residues. CDR3 bases: TGTGCCAGCAGCACAGACAGGGCCAGTGGCTACACCTTC. Encoded protein: CASSTDRASGYTF.

The V call is TRBV7-8, the J call TRBJ1-6; weak D call: TRBD1 (5 bases). The ends were cut back, 0 bases at V and 11 bases at J, with 11 bases in the middle. This CDR3 has 14 amino acids. CDR1 SGHVS and CDR2 FQNEAQ come from the germline V gene. The chain's CDR3 is CASSLASRGTPLHF. The CDR3 nucleotides read TGTGCCAGCAGCTTAGCGTCAAGGGGTACACCCCTCCACTTT.

V gene TRBV5-1 combines with J gene TRBJ1-2; 10 nucleotides align to TRBD1. This CDR3 region has 16 residues. Germline loops: CDR1 SGHRS, CDR2 YFSETQ. Losses at the gene ends were 0 bases for V and 5 bases for J; bases not matched to a gene: 7. CDR3 sequence: CASSLVGTGVMYGYTF. CDR3 in DNA: TGCGCCAGCAGCTTGGTTGGGACAGGGGTTATGTATGGCTACACCTTC.

In nucleotides, the CDR3 is TGTGCCAGCAGCTACTCGGGGACGGCCTCCTACGAGCAGTACTTC. It encodes CASSYSGTASYEQYF. This chain links TRBV13 with TRBJ2-7; the D call may be TRBD1 or TRBD2 (5 bases each). This CDR3 has 15 residues. The germline V gene has CDR1 PRHDT and CDR2 FYEKMQ (reference sequence). Trimming left V 4 bases short and J 0 bases short, with 13 bases between.

This clone has a single count. This rearrangement joins TRBV10-3 to TRBJ1-2; 7 bases line up with TRBD1. Per germline, CDR1 ENHRY and CDR2 SYGVKD. V lost 8 bases and J lost 8; bases outside the gene matches: 5. This CDR3 comprises 11 residues. The CDR3 protein is CAIEGGRGYTF. CDR3 sequence (DNA): TGTGCCATCGAAGGGGGCAGGGGCTACACCTTC.

J is TRBJ1-6 and V is TRBV6-5, with 7 bases matching TRBD1. Germline trimming cut 8 bases from V and 8 bases from J; bases unmatched to any gene: 6. The CDR3 consists of 13 residues. Germline lookup yields CDR1 MNHEY and CDR2 SVGAGI. Written as DNA, the CDR3 is TGTGCCAGCGGACAGGCCCTATATTCACCCCTCCACTTT. Translating it yields CASGQALYSPLHF.

The chain employs TRBV25-1 and TRBJ1-1, with D uncertain. This CDR3 is 14 amino acids long. Trimming cost V 5 bases and J 3 bases, with 13 bases left between them. CDR1 MGHDK and CDR2 SYGVNS come from the germline V gene. In DNA, the CDR3 is TGTGCCAGCAGTCCCGCGGGAAAGGACACTGAAGCTTTCTTT. Its translation: CASSPAGKDTEAFF.

The gene calls are TRBV27 and TRBJ1-5; D is ambiguous. Trimming pared 6 bases from V and 0 bases from J, leaving 12 bases between. This CDR3 has 15 amino acids. Germline V gives CDR1 MNHEY, CDR2 SMNVEV (reference sequence). CDR3 in amino acids: CASSPEPYSNQPQHF. The CDR3 region has the DNA TGTGCCAGCAGCCCCGAGCCTTATAGCAATCAGCCCCAGCATTTT.

A single count supports this clone. J is TRBJ1-2 and V is TRBV27; no firm D call. The CDR3 is 13 amino acids. Germline V CDR1 and CDR2: MNHEY, SMNVEV (reference sequence). Deletions cut 4 bases from V and 8 bases from J, with 14 bases between. The CDR3 here is CASSSRRFGGYTF. The DNA for the CDR3 is TGTGCCAGCAGTTCGCGCCGATTCGGGGGCTACACCTTC.

This clone was observed a few times. The V call is TRBV6-5, the J call TRBJ2-5, with D perhaps TRBD2 (6 bases). The germline CDR1 and CDR2 sequences are MNHEY and SVGAGI. V gave up 5 bases and J gave up 4 bases, with 14 bases separating them. The CDR3 has 14 amino acids. The CDR3 loop reads CASSTGTSRETQYF. DNA for the CDR3: TGTGCCAGCAGTACTGGGACTTCAAGAGAGACCCAGTACTTC.

CDR3 bases: TGTGCCAGCAGTTATAGGACCGGGACAGGGGACGAGCAGTACTTC. As protein: CASSYRTGTGDEQYF. V is TRBV6-5 and J is TRBJ2-7; 10 bases are shared with TRBD1. V trimming: 3 bases; J trimming: 5 bases; junction bases outside the gene matches: 7. CDR1 and CDR2 (germline): MNHEY, SVGAGI. The CDR3 runs to 15 residues.

This rearrangement joins TRBV7-3 to TRBJ2-3, with D unresolved. The CDR3 totals 14 residues. The germline V gene has CDR1 SGHTA and CDR2 FQGTGA. The V end lost 1 base, the J end lost 0 bases, and 5 bases lay between the germline ends. CDR3 protein: CASSLNPSTDTQYF. CDR3 nucleotides: TGTGCCAGCAGCTTAAATCCGAGCACAGATACGCAGTATTTT.

The chain carries TRBV7-9 and TRBJ2-7, with TRBD2 as a possible D gene (5 bases). The CDR3 runs to 12 residues. Per germline, CDR1 SEHNR and CDR2 FQNEAQ (reference sequence). The ends were cut back, 7 bases at V and 2 bases at J, with 9 bases in the middle. For the CDR3, the DNA is TGTGCCAGCAACCCGGGAACCTACGAGCAGTACTTC. Protein sequence: CASNPGTYEQYF.

The chain employs TRBV14 and TRBJ1-4; D is undetermined. Germline lookup yields CDR1 SGHDN and CDR2 FVKESK. The CDR3 length is 15 residues. V shed 2 bases and J shed 8 bases, with 15 bases lying between them. The CDR3 loop reads CASSQWGDIREKLFF. CDR3 coding DNA: TGTGCCAGCAGCCAATGGGGAGATATAAGGGAAAAACTGTTTTTT. Based on the CDR3 plus reference TRBV14 and TRBJ1-4, the full variable domain is EAGVTQFPSHSVIEKGQTVTLRCDPISGHDNLYWYRRVMGKEIKFLLHFVKESKQDESGMPNNRFLAERTGGTYSTLKVQPAELEDSGVYFCASSQWGDIREKLFFGSGTQLSVL.